This TCR beta chain was sequenced for a study of cytomegalovirus exposure and HLA in healthy donors (dated by TCRdb to 2017 to 2019). In the study overall: A later analysis indicated that the roughly 130 validation repertoires were generated on the platform also employed for the roughly 730 repertoires of the first cohort. The study aimed to test whether cataloging public T cell receptors could reveal signatures of past pathogen exposure. Besides the first cohort of under 700 subjects, a separate validation cohort made up of around 120 different subjects was used. The study combined high-throughput TCR immunosequencing, statistical association of individual TCRs with disease status, and machine learning to predict cytomegalovirus infection status. Beyond this particular receptor, the publication reports: The authors suggested that the approach could potentially be extended to other disease states and immunological phenotypes. The study gave a list of about 150 TCR beta chains associated with cytomegalovirus. In vitro tests confirmed that three of the cytomegalovirus-associated TCR beta chains recognize cytomegalovirus antigens. Most TCR sequences were observed very rarely across donors, whereas some public TCRs were present in many individuals. All 110 or so repertoires were used to score co-occurrence in the validation cohort in a later analysis, because that analysis had no HLA typing for the cohort. In a later analysis, TCRs clustered in the first cohort were found to also tend to co-occur in the roughly 110 validation repertoires, with 85% to 95% of cluster scores above 0. The classifier was reported to diagnose cytomegalovirus status with high specificity and sensitivity in both the original cohort and the validation cohort.

The protocol used for the library was the immunoSEQ multiplex PCR assay. The authors' pipeline ran thus. A statistical classification framework was built for diagnosing cytomegalovirus status from the catalog of TCR beta chain sequences. The source is immuneACCESS, and TCRdb retained only in-frame sequences with V and J called. Part of the clones is not carried over; for the studies checked, unresolved V genes explain less than half of this, and the remainder is unexplained. Clone size and V and J calls were adopted from that table, with D and trimming inferred from the DNA. This sample holds 220,000 or so clones; over 80% were observed only once. In total, the top ten clones hold 0.85% to 1.2% of the sample. In regard to this clone: There is no known antigen for this receptor. There are no base qualities to consult, and no much larger clone falls within one base.

Donors formed part of the validation cohort, which comprised 120 or so subjects and was distinct from the first cohort of under 750 subjects. The source material was PBMCs. The origin of this receptor is a young woman in good health and CMV-seronegative.

The nucleotide sequence reads as follows: TGTGCCAGTAGCAGGGGGCTCTACGAGCAGTACTTC. Its translation reads: CASSRGLYEQYF. The V gene is TRBV19 and the J gene is TRBJ2-7; a stretch of 8 junction bases matches TRBD1. The CDR3 spans 12 residues, from the cysteine through the phenylalanine. Only the CDR3 part of the read is kept: 36 bases, read in frame from the first base. The CDR1 and CDR2 encoded by the germline V gene (reference sequence) are LNHDA and SQIVND. The junction shows trimming of 6 bases on V and 3 bases on J, and the gene matches do not reach 1 base of it.